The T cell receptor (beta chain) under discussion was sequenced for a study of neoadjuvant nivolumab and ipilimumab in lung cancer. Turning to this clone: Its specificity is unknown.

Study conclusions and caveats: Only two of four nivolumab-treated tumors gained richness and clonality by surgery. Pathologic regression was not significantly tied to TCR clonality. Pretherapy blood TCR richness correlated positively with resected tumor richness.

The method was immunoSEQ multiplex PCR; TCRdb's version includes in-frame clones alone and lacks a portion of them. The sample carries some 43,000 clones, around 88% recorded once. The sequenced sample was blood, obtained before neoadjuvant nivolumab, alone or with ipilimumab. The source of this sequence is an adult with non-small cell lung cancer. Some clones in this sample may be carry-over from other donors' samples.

As DNA, the CDR3 is TGTGCCAGCGGAAGGCAGCCCCAGCATTTT. Its protein product is CASGRQPQHF. The rearrangement uses TRBV6-1 and TRBJ1-5; D not resolved. CDR1 and CDR2 from the germline V gene are MNHNS and SASEGT. The V end was cut by 8 bases, the J end by 7 bases, with 6 bases between. The CDR3 runs to 10 residues.